Each of the 20 T cell receptor beta chains below was sequenced from the same sample in a study of blood T cell repertoires in COVID-19. Sequenced by immunoSEQ multiplex PCR; TCRdb stores in-frame clones only, minus some. The sample carries approximately 200,000 clones, about four fifths recorded once. The sample taken for sequencing was peripheral blood. These receptors originate from a woman aged 40 to 49 with COVID-19, enrolled during active disease.

This clone occurred a few times. The chain employs TRBV7-9 and TRBJ1-5; 11 bases match TRBD1. The trim removed 8 bases at V and 4 bases at J, leaving 16 bases unmatched. CDR3 length: 18 amino acids. Germline V gives CDR1 SEHNR, CDR2 FQNEAQ (reference sequence). CDR3 loop: CASGLKYRDRGGNQPQHF. The CDR3 DNA follows: TGTGCCAGCGGACTCAAATACCGGGACAGGGGGGGAAATCAGCCCCAGCATTTT.

The chain recombines TRBV20-1 with TRBJ1-1; D call uncertain. Germline V gene data show CDR1 as DFQATT and CDR2 as SNEGSKA (reference sequence). V lost 3 bases, J lost 3 bases, and 11 bases lay in between. The length of the CDR3 is 13 residues. The CDR3 loop reads CSASRLRDTEAFF. The CDR3 bases are TGCAGTGCTAGTCGTTTGAGGGACACTGAAGCTTTCTTT.

This clone was seen only a few times. The J gene is TRBJ2-7, the V gene TRBV3-1 (or the pseudogene TRBV3-2), with D tentatively TRBD1 (6 bases). Between the trimmed V and J ends, which lost 3 bases and 7 bases, there was a span of 22 bases. The length of the CDR3 is 16 residues. Per the germline V gene, CDR1 is LGHDT and CDR2 is YNNKEL (reference sequence). In DNA form, the CDR3 reads TGTGCCAGCAGCCACGGACAGATATACGCCATCGAAGAGCAGTACTTC. It translates to CASSHGQIYAIEEQYF.

The chain employs TRBV15 and TRBJ1-5, with 7 bases identical to TRBD1. The CDR3 spans 19 residues. Germline CDR1 reads LNHNV; CDR2 reads YYDKDF (reference sequence). V trimming: 6 bases; J trimming: 5 bases; junction bases outside the gene matches: 22. Here the CDR3 reads CATRKEKPFSQGEHQPQHF. CDR3 nucleotides: TGTGCCACCAGGAAAGAGAAACCCTTCTCGCAGGGGGAACATCAGCCCCAGCATTTT.

This clone was seen just once. The chain couples TRBV5-1 to TRBJ2-2, with 8 bases aligning to TRBD2. J lost 4 bases, V lost 2 bases, and 4 bases had no gene match. In germline, CDR1 is SGHRS, CDR2 YFSETQ. This CDR3 has 15 residues. CDR3 bases: TGCGCCAGCAGCTTAGGACGGGAGGGCACCGGGGAGCTGTTTTTT. Translating gives CASSLGREGTGELFF.

The chain joins TRBV5-1 to TRBJ2-3; 7 nucleotides align to TRBD1. CDR3 length equals 16 residues. V lost 4 bases to trimming and J lost 2 bases; unmatched junction nucleotides: 10. Per the germline V gene, CDR1 is SGHRS and CDR2 is YFSETQ. The CDR3 DNA reads as TGCGCCAGCAGCCCAGGGGGAAAGGCCGCCACAGATACGCAGTATTTT. Translating gives CASSPGGKAATDTQYF.

The rearrangement uses TRBV5-5 and TRBJ1-2, with 11 bases aligning to TRBD1. V shed 0 bases and J 4 bases; nucleotides not matched to a gene: 5. Germline V lookup: CDR1 SGHKS, CDR2 YYEKEE (reference sequence). The CDR3 is made up of 16 amino acids. The CDR3 nucleotides read TGTGCCAGCAGCTTGGCAGGGACAGGGGGGCCCTATGGCTACACCTTC. It yields the protein CASSLAGTGGPYGYTF.

This clone appeared once. The chain carries TRBV5-4 and TRBJ1-6; unclear D gene. V lost 4 bases and J lost 0, with 11 bases in between. Germline CDR1 and CDR2: SGHNT and YYREEE (reference sequence). The CDR3 runs to 16 residues. The DNA for the CDR3 is TGTGCCAGCAGCCCCGGTCCGAGCTCCTATAATTCACCCCTCCACTTT. This translates into CASSPGPSSYNSPLHF.

The chain has TRBV29-1 and TRBJ1-2, with TRBD1 as a possible D gene (5 bases). V dropped 7 bases and J dropped 8 bases, with 17 bases sitting between them. Germline V lookup: CDR1 SQVTM, CDR2 ANQGSEA. This CDR3 has 12 residues. CDR3 in amino acids: CSGQTVELGYTF. CDR3 DNA sequence: TGCAGCGGACAGACAGTCGAGCTCGGCTACACCTTC.

In its sample, this clone was seen once. The chain carries TRBV7-2 and TRBJ2-7; D may be TRBD2 (6 bases). The germline V and J ends were trimmed by 1 base and 2 bases, with 12 bases remaining between them. From germline, CDR1 is SGHTA and CDR2 FQGNSA. There are 15 residues in the CDR3. The CDR3: CASSLVGSGAYEQYF. The CDR3 DNA reads as TGTGCCAGCAGCTTAGTAGGTAGCGGAGCCTACGAGCAGTACTTC.

This clone was detected only a few times. This chain uses TRBV6-5 with TRBJ1-1; maybe TRBD1 (5 bases). Per germline, CDR1 MNHEY and CDR2 SVGAGI. V lost 0 bases to trimming and J lost 4 bases, with 12 bases between them. This CDR3 has 15 residues. The DNA for the CDR3 is TGTGCCAGCAGTTACTCGAGAAGGGGTGGCACTGAAGCTTTCTTT. It translates to CASSYSRRGGTEAFF.

The rearrangement joins TRBV10-2 to TRBJ2-1; TRBD2 matches 13 bases. This CDR3 is built from 17 residues. V lost 0 bases and J lost 7; bases outside the gene matches: 6. Germline CDR1 and CDR2: WSHSY and SAAADI. The CDR3 DNA reads TGCGCCAGCAGTGAGTCCCTACTAGCGGGAGGGCCTAATGAGCAGTTCTTC. It encodes CASSESLLAGGPNEQFF.

The rearrangement uses TRBV7-6 and TRBJ1-6, with a weak D call TRBD1 (6 bases). The CDR3 loop spans 17 amino acids. The germline V gene encodes CDR1 SGHVS and CDR2 FNYEAQ. V was cut by 0 bases and J by 9 bases, with 18 bases left in between. The CDR3 bases are TGTGCCAGCAGCTTAGCCAGCGTCCGGACAGCGTCTTCACCCCTCCACTTT. Translating gives CASSLASVRTASSPLHF.

The rearrangement links TRBV7-2 to TRBJ2-5; D is perhaps TRBD2 (6 bases). The V end was cut by 5 bases, the J end by 7 bases, with 17 bases between. This CDR3 comprises 14 residues. Germline loops: CDR1 SGHTA, CDR2 FQGNSA. CDR3 bases: TGTGCCAGCAGCACTACCCGAGCGGGTGTGACCCAGTACTTC. It yields the protein CASSTTRAGVTQYF.

The chain employs TRBV7-7 and TRBJ2-5; 9 bases match TRBD2. CDR3 size: 16 residues. Trimming at V came to 5 bases and at J to 1 base, leaving 8 bases not matched to a gene. The germline V gene encodes CDR1 SSHAT and CDR2 FNYEAQ (reference sequence). CDR3: CASSPGLASAQETQYF. The CDR3 DNA sequence: TGTGCCAGCAGCCCCGGACTAGCGAGTGCCCAAGAGACCCAGTACTTC.

The chain joins TRBV5-4 to TRBJ2-7; the D gene is possibly TRBD2 (5 bases). This CDR3 has 15 amino acids. V lost 3 bases, J lost 3 bases, and 16 bases lay in between. Germline lookup yields CDR1 SGHNT and CDR2 YYREEE (reference sequence). The CDR3 sequence is CASSSGESPFYEQYF. DNA of the CDR3: TGTGCCAGCAGCTCCGGGGAGTCCCCCTTCTACGAGCAGTACTTC.

This chain connects TRBV12-3 or TRBV12-4 to TRBJ2-7; D remains ambiguous. V lost 3 bases and J 5 bases, leaving 8 bases between the germline ends. The CDR3 has 12 amino acids. This CDR3 is CASSLRRDEQYF. The DNA of the CDR3 is TGTGCCAGCAGTTTGAGGAGAGACGAGCAGTACTTC.

This rearrangement joins TRBV29-1 to TRBJ1-1; 11 nucleotides agree with TRBD1. CDR1 and CDR2 from the germline V gene are SQVTM and ANQGSEA. The CDR3 has 14 residues. The V segment lost 7 bases and the J segment 4 bases; nucleotides outside the gene matches: 8. This chain's CDR3 is CSALDRGRSTEAFF. The CDR3 DNA is TGCAGCGCCCTGGACAGGGGGCGTAGCACTGAAGCTTTCTTT.

This chain uses TRBV5-1 with TRBJ2-7; perhaps TRBD2 as D (5 bases). Trimming left V 4 bases short and J 3 bases short, with 17 bases between. The germline V gene encodes CDR1 SGHRS and CDR2 YFSETQ. This CDR3 has 15 amino acids. This CDR3 reads CASSPGQVGSYEQYF. The CDR3 region has the DNA TGCGCCAGCAGCCCTGGGCAGGTGGGGAGCTACGAGCAGTACTTC.

The chain's CDR3 is CASSPPGLPRDQPQHF. DNA of the CDR3: TGTGCCAGCTCACCACCGGGACTTCCTAGGGATCAGCCCCAGCATTTT. The V and J genes are TRBV18 and TRBJ1-5; tentative D call: TRBD1 (5 bases). The CDR3 sequence is 16 residues long. The V end lost 0 bases, the J end lost 5 bases, and 14 bases lay between the germline ends. Looked up from germline, CDR1 is KGHSH and CDR2 is LQKENI.